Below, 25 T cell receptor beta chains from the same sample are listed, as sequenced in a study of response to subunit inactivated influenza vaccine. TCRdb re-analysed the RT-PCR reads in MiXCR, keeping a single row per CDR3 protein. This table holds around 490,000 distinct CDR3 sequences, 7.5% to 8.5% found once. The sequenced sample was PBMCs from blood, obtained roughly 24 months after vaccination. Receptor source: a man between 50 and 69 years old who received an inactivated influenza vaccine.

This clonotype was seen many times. The chain's CDR3 is CASSLGPSSGNTIYF. In DNA, the CDR3 is TGCGCCAGCAGCTTGGGACCGAGCTCTGGAAACACCATATATTTT. The chain combines TRBV5-1 with TRBJ1-3; no reliable D call. The V and J ends lost 0 bases and 0 bases respectively, with 7 bases between them. Germline V CDR1 and CDR2: SGHRS, YFSETQ. The CDR3 runs to 15 residues.

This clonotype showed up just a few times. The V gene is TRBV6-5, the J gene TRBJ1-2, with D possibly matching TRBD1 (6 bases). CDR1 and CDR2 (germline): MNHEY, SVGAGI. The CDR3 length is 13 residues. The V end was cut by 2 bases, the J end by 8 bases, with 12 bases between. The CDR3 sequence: CASSYGGATGYTF. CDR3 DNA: TGTGCCAGCAGTTACGGGGGCGCCACGGGCTACACCTTC.

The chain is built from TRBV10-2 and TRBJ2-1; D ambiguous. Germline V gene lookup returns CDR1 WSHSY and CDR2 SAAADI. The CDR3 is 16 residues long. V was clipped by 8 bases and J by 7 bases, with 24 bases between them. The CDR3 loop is CASLAPTRSPNNEQFF. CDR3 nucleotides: TGCGCCAGCCTGGCACCAACGCGAAGTCCCAATAATGAGCAGTTCTTC.

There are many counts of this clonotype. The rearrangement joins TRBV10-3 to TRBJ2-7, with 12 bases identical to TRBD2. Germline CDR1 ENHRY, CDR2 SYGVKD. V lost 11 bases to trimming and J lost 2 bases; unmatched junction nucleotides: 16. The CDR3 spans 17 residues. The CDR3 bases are TGTGCCGTAAGTCCGACTAGCGGGAGCCTCCATGCCTACGAGCAGTACTTC. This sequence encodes CAVSPTSGSLHAYEQYF.

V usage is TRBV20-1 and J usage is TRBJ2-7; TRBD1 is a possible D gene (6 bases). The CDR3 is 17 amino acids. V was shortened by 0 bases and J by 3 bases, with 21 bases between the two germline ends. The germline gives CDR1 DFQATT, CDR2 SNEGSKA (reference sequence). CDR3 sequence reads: CSARDYTQAGAHYEQYF. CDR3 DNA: TGCAGTGCTAGAGATTACACCCAAGCAGGGGCCCACTACGAGCAGTACTTC.

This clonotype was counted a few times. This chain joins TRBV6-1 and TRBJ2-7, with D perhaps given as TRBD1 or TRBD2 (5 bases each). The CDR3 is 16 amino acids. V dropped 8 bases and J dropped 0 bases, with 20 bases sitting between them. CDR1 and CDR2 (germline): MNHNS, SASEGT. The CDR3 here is CASAVGTALGSYEQYF. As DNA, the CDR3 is TGTGCCAGCGCCGTAGGGACGGCCCTGGGCTCCTACGAGCAGTACTTC.

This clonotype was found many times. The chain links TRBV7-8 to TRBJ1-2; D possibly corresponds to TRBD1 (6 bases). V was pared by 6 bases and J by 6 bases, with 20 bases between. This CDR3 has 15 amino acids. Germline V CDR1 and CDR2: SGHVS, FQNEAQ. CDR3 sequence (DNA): TGTGCCAGCAGTCAAATCGGGCAGGGGAGGGATGGCTACACCTTC. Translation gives CASSQIGQGRDGYTF.

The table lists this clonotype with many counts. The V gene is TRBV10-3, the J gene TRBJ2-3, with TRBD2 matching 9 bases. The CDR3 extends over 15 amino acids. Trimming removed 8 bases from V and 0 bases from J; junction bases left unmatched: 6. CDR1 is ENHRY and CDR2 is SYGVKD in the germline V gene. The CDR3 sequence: CAIQRGDFSTDTQYF. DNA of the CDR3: TGTGCCATCCAGCGGGGGGACTTTAGCACAGATACGCAGTATTTT.

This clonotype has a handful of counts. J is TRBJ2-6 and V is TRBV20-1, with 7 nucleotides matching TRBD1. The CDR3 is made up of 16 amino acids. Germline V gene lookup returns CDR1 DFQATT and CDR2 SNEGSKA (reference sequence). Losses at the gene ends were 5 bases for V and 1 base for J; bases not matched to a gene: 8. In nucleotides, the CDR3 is TGCAGTGCTTCGACAGGGTCGTTTTCTGGGGCCAACGTCCTGACTTTC. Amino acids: CSASTGSFSGANVLTF.

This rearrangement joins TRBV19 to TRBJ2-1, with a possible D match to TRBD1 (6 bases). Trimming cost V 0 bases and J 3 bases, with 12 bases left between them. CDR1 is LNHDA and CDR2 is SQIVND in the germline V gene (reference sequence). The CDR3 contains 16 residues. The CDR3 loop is CASSIDVDRDYNEQFF. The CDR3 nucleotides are TGTGCCAGTAGTATAGATGTGGACAGAGACTACAATGAGCAGTTCTTC.

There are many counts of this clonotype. The CDR3 reads CSGVAGSSYNEQFF. CDR3 DNA: TGCAGCGGCGTAGCGGGGAGCTCCTACAATGAGCAGTTCTTC. V gene TRBV29-1 combines with J gene TRBJ2-1; the match to TRBD2 covers 8 bases. With V trimmed by 7 bases and J by 0 bases, 5 bases remained unmatched. This CDR3 has 14 amino acids. CDR1 SQVTM and CDR2 ANQGSEA come from the germline V gene.

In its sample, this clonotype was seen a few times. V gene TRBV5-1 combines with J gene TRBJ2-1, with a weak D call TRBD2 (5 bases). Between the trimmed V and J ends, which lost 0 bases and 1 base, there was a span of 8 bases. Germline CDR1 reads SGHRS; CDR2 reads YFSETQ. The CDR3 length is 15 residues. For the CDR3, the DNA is TGCGCCAGCAGCTTGGCGGACTCATCCTACAATGAGCAGTTCTTC. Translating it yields CASSLADSSYNEQFF.

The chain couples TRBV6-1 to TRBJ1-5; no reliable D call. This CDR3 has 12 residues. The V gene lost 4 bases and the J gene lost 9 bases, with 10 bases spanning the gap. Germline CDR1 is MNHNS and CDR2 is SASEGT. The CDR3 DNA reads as TGTGCCAGCAGTGCAGCCCCCCGGCCCCAGCATTTT. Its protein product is CASSAAPRPQHF.

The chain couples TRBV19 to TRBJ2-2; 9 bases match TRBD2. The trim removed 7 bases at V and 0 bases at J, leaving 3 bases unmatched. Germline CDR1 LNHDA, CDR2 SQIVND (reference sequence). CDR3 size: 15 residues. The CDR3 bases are TGTGCCAGTAAGGCGGGAGGGCCGAACACCGGGGAGCTGTTTTTT. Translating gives CASKAGGPNTGELFF.

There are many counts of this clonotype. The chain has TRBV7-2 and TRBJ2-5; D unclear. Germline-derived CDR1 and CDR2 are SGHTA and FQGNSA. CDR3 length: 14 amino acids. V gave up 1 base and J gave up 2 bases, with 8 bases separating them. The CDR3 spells CASSLVVQQETQYF. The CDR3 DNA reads TGTGCCAGCAGCTTAGTAGTACAGCAAGAGACCCAGTACTTC. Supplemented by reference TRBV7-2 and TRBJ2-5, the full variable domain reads GAGVSQSPSNKVTEKGKDVELRCDPISGHTALYWYRQSLGQGLEFLIYFQGNSAPDKSGLPSDRFSAERTGGSVSTLTIQRTQQEDSAVYLCASSLVVQQETQYFGPGTRLLVL.

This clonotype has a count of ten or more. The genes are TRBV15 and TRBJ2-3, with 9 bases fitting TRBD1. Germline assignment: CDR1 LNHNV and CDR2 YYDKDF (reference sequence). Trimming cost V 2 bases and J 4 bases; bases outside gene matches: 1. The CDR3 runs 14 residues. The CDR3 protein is CATSRRTGADTQYF. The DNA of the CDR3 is TGTGCCACCAGCAGACGGACAGGGGCAGATACGCAGTATTTT.

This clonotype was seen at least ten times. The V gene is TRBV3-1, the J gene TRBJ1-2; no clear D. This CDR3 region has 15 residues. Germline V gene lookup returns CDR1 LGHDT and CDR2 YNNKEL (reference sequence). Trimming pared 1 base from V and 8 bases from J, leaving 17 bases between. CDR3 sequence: CASSQVRTAGGGYTF. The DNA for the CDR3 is TGTGCCAGCAGCCAAGTCCGGACTGCGGGAGGAGGCTACACCTTC.

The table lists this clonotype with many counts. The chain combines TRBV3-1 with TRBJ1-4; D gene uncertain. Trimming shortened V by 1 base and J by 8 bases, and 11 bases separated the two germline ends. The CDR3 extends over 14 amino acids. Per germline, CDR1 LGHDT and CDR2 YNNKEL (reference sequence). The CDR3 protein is CASSQAEPAEKLFF. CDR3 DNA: TGTGCCAGCAGCCAAGCGGAGCCCGCCGAAAAACTGTTTTTT.

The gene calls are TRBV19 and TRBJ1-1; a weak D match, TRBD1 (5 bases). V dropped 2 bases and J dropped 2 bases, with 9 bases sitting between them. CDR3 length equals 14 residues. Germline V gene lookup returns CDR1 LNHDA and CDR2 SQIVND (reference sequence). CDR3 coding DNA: TGTGCCAGTAGTATATCCAGGGCCAACACTGAAGCTTTCTTT. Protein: CASSISRANTEAFF.

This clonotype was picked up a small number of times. This chain's CDR3 is CASSLAGAVNEKLFF. The CDR3 DNA is TGTGCCAGCAGCCTTGCAGGCGCAGTAAATGAAAAACTGTTTTTT. V usage is TRBV7-2 and J usage is TRBJ1-4; D remains ambiguous. There are 15 residues in the CDR3. Germline V gene lookup returns CDR1 SGHTA and CDR2 FQGNSA. The V end was cut by 5 bases, the J end by 5 bases, with 15 bases between.

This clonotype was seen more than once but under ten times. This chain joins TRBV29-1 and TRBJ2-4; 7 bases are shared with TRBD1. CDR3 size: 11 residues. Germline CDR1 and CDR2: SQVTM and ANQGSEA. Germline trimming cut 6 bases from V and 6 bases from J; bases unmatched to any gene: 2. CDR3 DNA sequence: TGCAGCGTAGGGGACAGAAACATTCAGTACTTC. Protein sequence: CSVGDRNIQYF.

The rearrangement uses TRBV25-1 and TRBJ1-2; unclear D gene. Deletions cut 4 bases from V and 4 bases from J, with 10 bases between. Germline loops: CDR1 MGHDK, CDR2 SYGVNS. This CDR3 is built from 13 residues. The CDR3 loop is CASSADSGYGYTF. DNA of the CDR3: TGTGCCAGCAGTGCAGACTCGGGCTATGGCTACACCTTC.

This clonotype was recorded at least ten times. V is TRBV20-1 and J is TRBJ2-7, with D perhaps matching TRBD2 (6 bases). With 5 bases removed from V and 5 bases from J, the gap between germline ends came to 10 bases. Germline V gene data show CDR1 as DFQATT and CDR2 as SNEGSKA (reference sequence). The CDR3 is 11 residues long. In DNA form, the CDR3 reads TGCAGTGCTGATCGGGAGCACGAGCAGTACTTC. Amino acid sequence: CSADREHEQYF.

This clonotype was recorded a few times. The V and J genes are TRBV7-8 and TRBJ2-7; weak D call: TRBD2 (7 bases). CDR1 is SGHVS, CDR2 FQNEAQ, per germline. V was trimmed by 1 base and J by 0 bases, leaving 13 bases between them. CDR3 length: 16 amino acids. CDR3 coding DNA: TGTGCCAGCAGCTTAGGTGGGGGGGCTAGCTCCTACGAGCAGTACTTC. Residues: CASSLGGGASSYEQYF.

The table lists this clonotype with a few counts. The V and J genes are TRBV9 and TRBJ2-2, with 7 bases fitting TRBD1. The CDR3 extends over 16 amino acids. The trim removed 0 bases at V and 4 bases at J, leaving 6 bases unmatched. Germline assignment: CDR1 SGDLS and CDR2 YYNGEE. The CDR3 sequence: CASSVDRGGRTGELFF. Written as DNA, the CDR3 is TGTGCCAGCAGCGTAGACAGGGGCGGGCGCACCGGGGAGCTGTTTTTT.